This entry describes one T cell receptor beta chain. A read error may produce the germline difference seen at one junction end. The CDR3 loop spans 15 amino acids. CDR1 and CDR2 (germline): DFQATT, SNEGSKA (reference sequence). This sample stems from a study of neurological immune-mediated disorders. MiXCR, run by TCRdb on the 5' RACE reads, gives a single entry per CDR3 protein. Found here are about 74,000 distinct CDR3 sequences, around 5.5% of them singletons; the top ten hold approximately 7.4%. This chain uses TRBV20-1 with TRBJ1-5, with 7 bases that match TRBD1. The TCR originated in a man aged 18-30 years with multiple sclerosis. The sample was PBMCs. The CDR3 protein is CSARDRRTGDQPQNF. CDR3 sequence (DNA): TGCAGTGCTAGAGATCGGCGGACAGGCGATCAGCCCCAGAATTTT.